These 27 T cell receptor beta chains were sequenced from one sample in a study of blood T cell repertoires in COVID-19. Using immunoSEQ multiplex PCR, the repertoire was profiled, and TCRdb retains in-frame clones only, with some absent. The profile shows approximately 220,000 clones, 80% to 85% of them singletons. Sample: PBMCs or T cells enriched from blood (not recorded which). The receptors originated from a woman between 35 and 50 years old who had recovered from COVID-19.

This rearrangement joins TRBV9 to TRBJ1-5, with D unresolved. Germline assignment: CDR1 SGDLS and CDR2 YYNGEE. The CDR3 has 15 amino acids. The V end was cut by 0 bases, the J end by 7 bases, with 14 bases between. CDR3 nucleotides: TGTGCCAGCAGCGTAGAAGGAGGAGTTGGCCAGCCCCAGCATTTT. Translation gives CASSVEGGVGQPQHF.

This clone was seen a handful of times. The chain carries TRBV18 and TRBJ1-2; D call uncertain. Germline loops: CDR1 KGHSH, CDR2 LQKENI. The CDR3 is made up of 12 amino acids. With 3 bases removed from V and 8 bases from J, the gap between germline ends came to 10 bases. The CDR3 reads CASSPSTGGYTF. The CDR3 coding sequence is TGTGCCAGCTCACCGTCGACTGGGGGCTACACCTTC.

The chain combines TRBV5-1 with TRBJ1-2; maybe TRBD1 (6 bases). Germline assignment: CDR1 SGHRS and CDR2 YFSETQ. CDR3 length equals 14 residues. V lost 1 base to trimming and J lost 2 bases, with 9 bases between them. The CDR3 here is CASSLNGQNYGYTF. The CDR3 nucleotides read TGCGCCAGCAGCTTGAACGGACAGAACTATGGCTACACCTTC.

The chain is built from TRBV5-1 and TRBJ1-4, with D possibly TRBD1 on 6 matching bases. This CDR3 comprises 15 residues. CDR1 and CDR2 from the germline V gene are SGHRS and YFSETQ. The V end lost 4 bases, the J end lost 5 bases, and 15 bases lay between the germline ends. CDR3 sequence (DNA): TGCGCCAGCAGCCCCTTTACAGGGAACAATGAAAAACTGTTTTTT. It is translated as CASSPFTGNNEKLFF.

This clone has only one observation. The chain combines TRBV2 with TRBJ1-2; D is ambiguous. V lost 6 bases to trimming and J lost 4 bases, with 6 bases between them. In germline, CDR1 is SNHLY, CDR2 FYNNEI. CDR3 length: 11 amino acids. CDR3 sequence reads: CASSRGYGYTF. Written as DNA, the CDR3 is TGTGCCAGCAGCAGAGGCTATGGCTACACCTTC. The entire variable domain, with the rest obtained from reference TRBV2 and TRBJ1-2, is as follows: EPEVTQTPSHQVTQMGQEVILRCVPISNHLYFYWYRQILGQKVEFLVSFYNNEISEKSEIFDDQFSVERPDGSNFTLKIRSTKLEDSAMYFCASSRGYGYTFGSGTRLTVV.

The rearrangement joins TRBV3-1 (or the pseudogene TRBV3-2) to TRBJ1-6; 8 bases line up with TRBD1. CDR3 length: 14 residues. The junction had 5 bases not matched to a gene; V was cut back by 4 bases and J by 9 bases. Germline assignment: CDR1 LGHDT and CDR2 YNNKEL (reference sequence). The CDR3 DNA reads TGTGCCAGCAGCCCCGGGACAGGCGGTTCACCCCTCCACTTT. This codes for CASSPGTGGSPLHF.

This clone has at least ten counts. The chain combines TRBV5-1 with TRBJ2-3; 9 bases map to TRBD1. This CDR3 contains 15 residues. The trim removed 4 bases at V and 6 bases at J, leaving 9 bases unmatched. Germline V gene lookup returns CDR1 SGHRS and CDR2 YFSETQ. The DNA of the CDR3 is TGCGCCAGCAGCGCGGACAGGGGTGATGTGGATACGCAGTATTTT. It codes for CASSADRGDVDTQYF.

CDR3: CASSPPGQGHNEQFF. DNA of the CDR3: TGTGCCAGCAGCCCGCCGGGACAGGGGCACAATGAGCAGTTCTTC. The J gene is TRBJ2-1, the V gene TRBV28; TRBD1 matches at 10 bases. Germline loops: CDR1 MDHEN, CDR2 SYDVKM. This CDR3 comprises 15 residues. V lost 6 bases and J lost 5; bases outside the gene matches: 7. The full variable domain, with the rest looked up from reference TRBV28 and TRBJ2-1, is DVKVTQSSRYLVKRTGEKVFLECVQDMDHENMFWYRQDPGLGLRLIYFSYDVKMKEKGDIPEGYSVSREKKERFSLILESASTNQTSMYLCASSPPGQGHNEQFFGPGTRLTVL.

The V call is TRBV28, the J call TRBJ2-1, with 9 bases lining up with TRBD2. Germline lookup yields CDR1 MDHEN and CDR2 SYDVKM. The CDR3 spans 16 residues. With 5 bases clipped from V and 8 bases from J, the junction kept 13 bases outside the gene matches. CDR3 DNA: TGTGCCAGCAGTCCAACCGGGGCGGGAGGGCCCTATGAGCAGTTCTTC. As protein: CASSPTGAGGPYEQFF.

The chain has TRBV9 and TRBJ2-1, with D possibly TRBD2 on 5 matching bases. V was trimmed by 1 base and J by 8 bases, leaving 10 bases between them. The V gene's germline CDR1 is SGDLS and CDR2 YYNGEE. The CDR3 contains 13 residues. The CDR3 loop reads CASSVSPRDEQFF. The DNA of the CDR3 is TGTGCCAGCAGCGTATCGCCGAGGGATGAGCAGTTCTTC.

V gene TRBV19 combines with J gene TRBJ2-6, with 7 bases aligning to TRBD1. Germline V gives CDR1 LNHDA, CDR2 SQIVND (reference sequence). V was clipped by 6 bases and J by 2 bases; unmatched bases: 1. CDR3 length: 14 amino acids. The CDR3 is CASRGGAGANVLTF. The CDR3 DNA reads as TGTGCCAGTAGAGGGGGCGCTGGGGCCAACGTCCTGACTTTC.

The chain uses TRBV7-9 and TRBJ2-1, with TRBD2 matching over 8 bases. Germline V gene sequence: CDR1 SEHNR, CDR2 FQNEAQ (reference sequence). J gave up 3 bases and V 7 bases, and 2 bases lay outside the gene matches. The CDR3 has 13 amino acids. CDR3 residues: CASIRGGYNEQFF. CDR3 bases: TGTGCCAGCATCCGGGGGGGCTACAATGAGCAGTTCTTC.

The chain has TRBV19 and TRBJ1-5; maybe TRBD1 (6 bases). In germline, CDR1 is LNHDA, CDR2 SQIVND (reference sequence). V lost 7 bases and J lost 4, with 20 bases in between. CDR3 length: 16 amino acids. In DNA form, the CDR3 reads TGTGCCAGTAACCTCAGGGGAAGGGGCGCGAATCAGCCCCAGCATTTT. Its protein is CASNLRGRGANQPQHF. Full variable domain (rest looked up from reference TRBV19 and TRBJ1-5): DGGITQSPKYLFRKEGQNVTLSCEQNLNHDAMYWYRQDPGQGLRLIYYSQIVNDFQKGDIAEGYSVSREKKESFPLTVTSAQKNPTAFYLCASNLRGRGANQPQHFGDGTRLSIL.

DNA for the CDR3: TGTGCCAGTAGTATCAGGGAGGATTCACCCCTCCACTTT. It encodes CASSIREDSPLHF. V gene TRBV19 combines with J gene TRBJ1-6; TRBD1 might be the D (5 bases). This CDR3 spans 13 amino acids. Trimming removed 3 bases from V and 8 bases from J, with 8 bases in between. Looked up from germline, CDR1 is LNHDA and CDR2 is SQIVND (reference sequence).

This sequence joins TRBV3-1 (or the pseudogene TRBV3-2) and TRBJ2-2, with no clear D. The V gene's germline CDR1 is LGHDT and CDR2 YNNKEL (reference sequence). With 4 bases removed from V and 6 bases from J, the gap between germline ends came to 9 bases. The CDR3 spans 13 residues. The CDR3 region has the DNA TGTGCCAGCAGCCCTACTCGGGCCGGGGAGCTGTTTTTT. It specifies CASSPTRAGELFF.

The chain is built from TRBV30 and TRBJ1-3, with D maybe TRBD1 (5 bases). This CDR3 has 12 residues. Germline assignment: CDR1 GTSNPN and CDR2 SVGIG (reference sequence). The CDR3 loop reads CATKGTGNTIYF. CDR3 bases: TGTGCTACGAAGGGGACTGGAAACACCATATATTTT. Combining the CDR3 with reference TRBV30 and TRBJ1-3 gives the whole variable domain SQTIHQWPATLVQPVGSPLSLECTVEGTSNPNLYWYRQAAGRGLQLLFYSVGIGQISSEVPQNLSASRPQDRQFILSSKKLLLSDSGFYLCATKGTGNTIYFGEGSWLTVV.

The V and J genes are TRBV10-2 and TRBJ1-5, with D uncertain. The CDR3 consists of 14 residues. Trimming took off 3 bases at V and 4 bases at J, with 10 bases between the two ends. Germline V gene lookup returns CDR1 WSHSY and CDR2 SAAADI. CDR3: CASSDDQKNQPQHF. The CDR3 DNA reads as TGCGCCAGCAGTGACGATCAGAAGAATCAGCCCCAGCATTTT.

The chain joins TRBV12-3 or TRBV12-4 to TRBJ2-7; tentatively, D is TRBD2 (5 bases). V lost 1 base and J 8 bases, leaving 9 bases between the germline ends. This CDR3 comprises 12 residues. DNA of the CDR3: TGTGCCAGCAGTTTAGGTGAGGGCCAGCAGTACTTC. This translates into CASSLGEGQQYF.

This clone was counted only a few times. The chain employs TRBV27 and TRBJ1-5; 7 bases agree with TRBD1. This CDR3 is built from 15 residues. Germline V gene lookup returns CDR1 MNHEY and CDR2 SMNVEV (reference sequence). Trimming cost V 5 bases and J 4 bases; bases outside gene matches: 8. This chain's CDR3 is CASSATGVGNQPQHF. Written as DNA, the CDR3 is TGTGCCAGCAGTGCCACAGGGGTAGGGAATCAGCCCCAGCATTTT.

The chain has TRBV27 and TRBJ2-5; a possible D gene is TRBD2 (5 bases). The CDR3 is 13 residues long. Germline V CDR1 and CDR2: MNHEY, SMNVEV (reference sequence). With 6 bases removed from V and 5 bases from J, the gap between germline ends came to 13 bases. The CDR3 region is CASRSLGGETQYF. In DNA, the CDR3 is TGTGCCAGCAGGTCCCTAGGCGGGGAGACCCAGTACTTC.

This chain connects TRBV7-2 to TRBJ2-7; TRBD2 agrees at 10 bases. This CDR3 has 18 residues. CDR1 is SGHTA, CDR2 FQGNSA, per germline. Germline trimming cut 4 bases from V and 0 bases from J; bases unmatched to any gene: 12. The DNA for the CDR3 is TGTGCCAGCAGCTCCAGAGGAGGGCTAGCGGGAGACTCCTACGAGCAGTACTTC. Translation: CASSSRGGLAGDSYEQYF. Filled out from reference TRBV7-2 and TRBJ2-7, the complete variable domain reads GAGVSQSPSNKVTEKGKDVELRCDPISGHTALYWYRQSLGQGLEFLIYFQGNSAPDKSGLPSDRFSAERTGGSVSTLTIQRTQQEDSAVYLCASSSRGGLAGDSYEQYFGPGTRLTVT.

This rearrangement joins TRBV19 to TRBJ1-2; no clear D. CDR3 length: 16 residues. Germline CDR1 reads LNHDA; CDR2 reads SQIVND (reference sequence). Trimming stripped 2 bases from V and 2 bases from J, with 15 bases between. Here the CDR3 DNA reads TGTGCCAGTAGTATAATCCGTGCCAGCGAAAACTATGGCTACACCTTC. Its translation is CASSIIRASENYGYTF. Supplemented by reference TRBV19 and TRBJ1-2, the full variable domain reads DGGITQSPKYLFRKEGQNVTLSCEQNLNHDAMYWYRQDPGQGLRLIYYSQIVNDFQKGDIAEGYSVSREKKESFPLTVTSAQKNPTAFYLCASSIIRASENYGYTFGSGTRLTVV.

This chain connects TRBV5-1 to TRBJ1-4, with TRBD1 matching over 8 bases. Germline V gene lookup returns CDR1 SGHRS and CDR2 YFSETQ. The CDR3 extends over 13 amino acids. The J segment lost 6 bases and the V segment lost 6 bases, leaving 4 bases of the junction unmatched. Here the CDR3 DNA reads TGCGCCAGCACGAAGACAGGGGATGAAAAACTGTTTTTT. This translates into CASTKTGDEKLFF.

The genes are TRBV5-1 and TRBJ1-2, with 7 bases matching TRBD1. The V and J ends lost 0 bases and 7 bases, in that order; junction bases with no gene match: 6. From germline, CDR1 is SGHRS and CDR2 YFSETQ. There are 14 residues in the CDR3. CDR3 sequence reads: CASSLDRGIGGYTF. The CDR3, as DNA: TGCGCCAGCAGCTTGGACAGGGGTATCGGTGGCTACACCTTC.

The chain joins TRBV7-2 to TRBJ1-1; TRBD1 aligns across 9 bases. The trim removed 4 bases at V and 6 bases at J, leaving 6 bases unmatched. CDR3 length: 14 residues. Germline V gene lookup returns CDR1 SGHTA and CDR2 FQGNSA. CDR3 in DNA: TGTGCCAGCAGCTGGGACAGGGAAGTCGCTGAAGCTTTCTTT. It encodes CASSWDREVAEAFF. Variable domain in full (rest from reference TRBV7-2 and TRBJ1-1): GAGVSQSPSNKVTEKGKDVELRCDPISGHTALYWYRQSLGQGLEFLIYFQGNSAPDKSGLPSDRFSAERTGGSVSTLTIQRTQQEDSAVYLCASSWDREVAEAFFGQGTRLTVV.

On this clone: Distinct nucleotide sequences in the sample also encode this CDR3. This chain uses TRBV14 with TRBJ1-1, with 8 bases aligning to TRBD1. V was clipped by 4 bases and J by 4 bases; unmatched bases: 2. The CDR3 is made up of 13 amino acids. Germline V lookup: CDR1 SGHDN, CDR2 FVKESK. CDR3 region: CASSLQGGTEAFF. Written as DNA, the CDR3 is TGTGCCAGCAGCCTACAGGGGGGCACTGAAGCTTTCTTT.

The chain couples TRBV6-6 to TRBJ1-4, with D hard to call. The CDR3 runs 15 residues. V lost 6 bases to trimming and J lost 0 bases, with 11 bases between them. CDR1 is MNHNY and CDR2 is SVGAGI in the germline V gene (reference sequence). Written as DNA, the CDR3 is TGTGCCAGCAGAGCGGACGGCGCAACTAATGAAAAACTGTTTTTT. Amino acids: CASRADGATNEKLFF.